This T cell receptor (beta chain) was sequenced in a study of T cells in Graves' hyperthyroidism and ophthalmopathy (dated by TCRdb to about 2019). In terms of the full investigation: Peripheral blood was collected at initial diagnosis, before any treatment. For training and testing, the approximately 92 patients in the discovery cohort were randomly divided in a 7:3 ratio. Once sampling was done, hyperthyroidism patients were given methimazole at a starting dose of 30 mg daily, whereas ophthalmopathy patients were given high-dose intravenous methylprednisolone. TCR Vbeta CDR3 sequencing of 140 or so peripheral blood samples (under 45 ophthalmopathy, roughly 72 hyperthyroidism and approximately 17 progressor patients) is reported in the paper. Thyroid tissue and blood T-cell repertoires from several Graves' hyperthyroidism patients were also compared in the study. An independent validation cohort of around 19 hyperthyroidism patients and 17 patients who later progressed to ophthalmopathy tested prospective prediction of ophthalmopathy. A discovery cohort of around 100 patients, 43 with Graves' ophthalmopathy and over 55 with stable Graves' hyperthyroidism, was used to find distinguishing TCR V-J signatures. Study-level results and caveats: Sample size was not statistically predetermined, and investigators were not blinded to group allocation. During validation, the model predicted progression to ophthalmopathy a median of approximately 7 months ahead of onset, with around 65% sensitivity and about 72% specificity. In cross-validation, a model built on a 13 V-J signature told ophthalmopathy apart from stable hyperthyroidism with 85% to 90% sensitivity and about 81% specificity, and in testing the same model reached 80%/75%. Most expanded thyroid clonotypes (frequency above 0.001) were also detected in blood, a finding suggesting that blood repertoires may reflect thyroid immune responses.

Remarks on this clonotype: Its antigen specificity is not known. The junction departs from the called germline gene at one end, perhaps through a read error.

A patient counted as having stable Graves' hyperthyroidism if no progression to ophthalmopathy occurred over 18 months of follow-up. Hyperthyroidism patients were newly diagnosed, had a disease duration of under 2 months, and were aged 18 to 65 years. Patients with uncontrolled infections, other autoimmune diseases, pregnancy or lactation were excluded. Diagnoses were established on the basis of clinical symptoms, serum thyroxine and TRAb, thyroid ultrasound, and orbital computed tomography. PBMCs were separated from approximately 9.9 ml of fresh peripheral blood using Ficoll-Paque density gradient centrifugation. Trizol reagent was used to extract total RNA, and RNA quality was then checked on an Agilent 2100 Bioanalyzer. The CDR3 sequence holds 14 residues, the cysteine and phenylalanine included. The CDR3 DNA has 42 bases and is translated from base 1. Per the germline V gene (reference sequence), SGHKS is the CDR1 and YYEKEE is the CDR2.

TCR beta CDR3 regions were amplified from RNA transcripts. The TCR CDR3 was subjected to a first round of RT-PCR using the HTBI primer set and the Qiagen OneStep RT-PCR kit. Libraries were constructed in a second round of multiplex PCR, after which size selection and purification were carried out. Sequencing of the libraries was done on an Illumina HiSeq2000 using paired-end 100 bp reads. The study's processing was this. Raw data were processed with SOAPnuke, discarding reads with adapters, uncalled bases, mean Phred below 15, or no exact constant-primer or identifier match. High-quality paired reads were merged with COPE v1.2.5, and unique nucleotide sequences were defined as clonotypes. MiTCR v1.1 was used to align the clonotypes against IMGT TRBV, TRBD and TRBJ reference segments. The analysis was restricted to V-J combinations with a frequency above 0.0001, which together covered 99.2% of the repertoires. A TCS score was defined as the ratio between F50 (clonal expansion) and ExV (chaos), using BLOSUM62-based TCRdist between CDR3 peptides within each V-J. Welch's t-statistics and random forest reduced roughly 540 V-J features to 13, which were used in a naive Bayes classifier (R e1071). The public reads were quality trimmed at Q25 with fastp and then assembled into clones with MiXCR by TCRdb, keeping productive beta chains. Each record represents a unique CDR3 protein, reported with the most common genes and DNA among its rows. What appears here as the V and J calls and clone size reflects TCRdb's work, not the paper's. The sample table contains over 200,000 distinct CDR3 sequences; only one count was recorded for roughly a sixth of them. Of the sample, roughly 50% is held by the ten largest clones.

The chain is made from TRBV5-5 and TRBJ2-7; there is no confident call for the D gene. The receptor's source is a man between 45 and 60 years old with Graves' hyperthyroidism. Sequencing input: blood. For the CDR3, the sequence is CAGSLIWINYEQYF. The DNA sequence is given as TGTGCCGGCAGCTTGATATGGATTAACTACGAGCAGTACTTC.